The clone carrying this T cell receptor (beta chain) has a handful of counts. The antigen is undetermined. TCR beta CDR3 region amplification was performed from RNA transcripts. A set of HTBI primers served as the primers for a first-round RT-PCR of the TCR CDR3. TCRdb called the multiplex PCR reads again in MiXCR, with one record for every CDR3 protein. The profile shows hundreds of thousands of distinct CDR3 sequences, around 15% of them singletons. V lost 0 bases to trimming and J lost 0 bases, with 6 bases between them. From germline, CDR1 is DFQATT and CDR2 SNEGSKA (reference sequence). The CDR3 extends over 13 amino acids. This specimen belongs to a study of T cells in Graves' hyperthyroidism and ophthalmopathy. Findings and caveats of the study: Most thyroid clonotypes expanded above 0.001 appeared in blood too. The model identified upcoming ophthalmopathy a median around 6 months ahead of onset.

Sequenced: blood. The TCR originated in a woman under 30 with Graves' hyperthyroidism. V is TRBV20-1 and J is TRBJ2-7; no clear D gene. CDR3 sequence: CSARDKPSYEQYF. CDR3 DNA: TGCAGTGCTAGAGATAAACCCTCCTACGAGCAGTACTTC.